Shown below are 25 T cell receptor beta chains from a single sample sequenced in a study of CD8 T cells in ankylosing spondylitis. TCRdb redid the calling of the 5' RACE reads with MiXCR, one entry per CDR3 protein. The table lists roughly 190,000 distinct CDR3 sequences, around 13% of them singletons. The specimen was blood, either unsorted or a sorted T cell fraction (not recorded which). The receptors shown here come from a male donor with ankylosing spondylitis or in good health (not recorded which).

This clonotype has a handful of counts. The chain recombines TRBV6-1 with TRBJ2-1, with 9 bases matching TRBD2. The CDR3 has 16 amino acids. J was trimmed by 9 bases and V by 4 bases; bases with no gene match: 13. In germline, CDR1 is MNHNS, CDR2 SASEGT. This CDR3 is CASSGALAGLRSEQFF. The CDR3 region has the DNA TGTGCCAGCAGTGGCGCACTAGCGGGCCTGAGGAGTGAGCAGTTCTTC.

This clonotype has more than one count but fewer than ten. V gene TRBV12-3 or TRBV12-4 combines with J gene TRBJ1-1; unclear D gene. The CDR3 length is 11 residues. V was clipped by 10 bases and J by 4 bases, with 10 bases between them. The CDR3 sequence is CATTAGTEAFF. CDR3 bases: TGTGCCACCACCGCGGGCACTGAAGCTTTCTTT.

This clonotype was recorded a few times. This chain connects TRBV12-3 or TRBV12-4 to TRBJ1-1; D is ambiguous. This CDR3 spans 13 amino acids. Trimming stripped 3 bases from V and 3 bases from J, with 8 bases between. CDR3 protein: CASSLYWDTEAFF. In DNA, the CDR3 is TGTGCCAGCAGTTTGTACTGGGACACTGAAGCTTTCTTT.

This clonotype has ten or more counts. The rearrangement joins TRBV12-3 or TRBV12-4 to TRBJ2-7, with 9 bases that match TRBD1. J lost 6 bases, V lost 1 base, and 7 bases had no gene match. The length of the CDR3 is 15 residues. Here the CDR3 reads CASSLVGTGSGEQYF. The CDR3 bases are TGTGCCAGCAGTTTAGTCGGGACAGGGTCTGGCGAGCAGTACTTC.

In this sample, this clonotype turned up a few times. V is TRBV27 and J is TRBJ2-7; a possible D gene is TRBD1 (6 bases). CDR1 is MNHEY and CDR2 is SMNVEV in the germline V gene (reference sequence). The length of the CDR3 is 13 residues. Trimming stripped 6 bases from V and 4 bases from J, with 13 bases between. The CDR3 DNA is TGTGCCAGCAGCGTCGGACAGACGTACGAGCAGTACTTC. Translating gives CASSVGQTYEQYF.

V usage is TRBV5-1 and J usage is TRBJ2-5; 7 bases match TRBD1. Germline-derived CDR1 and CDR2 are SGHRS and YFSETQ. V shed 3 bases, J shed 5 bases, and the junction held 4 bases outside the gene matches. The CDR3 loop spans 13 amino acids. The CDR3 sequence is CASSSRGYETQYF. The CDR3 DNA is TGCGCCAGCAGCTCCAGGGGGTATGAGACCCAGTACTTC.

Concerning this clonotype: A single base separates this from a much larger clone, so it may be a read error. This chain links TRBV7-8 with TRBJ2-1; possible D gene TRBD2, 5 bases. Germline V CDR1 and CDR2: SGHVS, FQNEAQ. The V and J ends lost 5 bases and 2 bases respectively, with 16 bases between them. The CDR3 extends over 16 amino acids. The CDR3 is CASSGRRGKPYNEQFF. CDR3 nucleotides: TGTGCCAGCAGCGGACGACGGGGTAAACCCTACAATGAGCAGTTCTTC. The full variable domain, completed using reference TRBV7-8 and TRBJ2-1, is GAGVSQSPRYKVAKRGQDVALRCDPISGHVSLFWYQQALGQGPEFLTYFQNEAQLDKSGLPSDRFFAERPEGSVSTLKIQRTQQEDSAVYLCASSGRRGKPYNEQFFGPGTRLTVL.

This clonotype showed up just a few times. The J gene is TRBJ1-2, the V gene TRBV20-1; the D gene is possibly TRBD1 (5 bases). CDR1 and CDR2 from the germline V gene are DFQATT and SNEGSKA (reference sequence). Trimming left V 3 bases short and J 5 bases short, with 16 bases between. This CDR3 comprises 14 residues. The DNA of the CDR3 is TGCAGTGCTAGCCCGACGGGGCCGGGGTATGGCTACACCTTC. As protein: CSASPTGPGYGYTF.

In its sample, this clonotype was seen a few times. V gene TRBV7-9 combines with J gene TRBJ2-7; TRBD2 agrees at 7 bases. Looked up from germline, CDR1 is SEHNR and CDR2 is FQNEAQ (reference sequence). The V and J ends lost 5 bases and 2 bases, in that order; junction bases with no gene match: 9. This CDR3 comprises 15 residues. Here the CDR3 reads CASSPPGLPPYEQYF. The CDR3 DNA is TGTGCCAGCAGCCCGCCGGGACTACCTCCCTACGAGCAGTACTTC. Full variable domain (missing parts from reference TRBV7-9 and TRBJ2-7): DTGVSQNPRHKITKRGQNVTFRCDPISEHNRLYWYRQTLGQGPEFLTYFQNEAQLEKSRLLSDRFSAERPKGSFSTLEIQRTEQGDSAMYLCASSPPGLPPYEQYFGPGTRLTVT.

This sequence joins TRBV7-9 and TRBJ1-3; tentative D call: TRBD1 (5 bases). This CDR3 contains 15 residues. Looked up from germline, CDR1 is SEHNR and CDR2 is FQNEAQ (reference sequence). V was shortened by 3 bases and J by 0 bases, with 9 bases between the two germline ends. The DNA of the CDR3 is TGTGCCAGCAGCTTGGGGGATAGCTCTGGAAACACCATATATTTT. Translated: CASSLGDSSGNTIYF.

This clonotype was counted at least ten times. The chain joins TRBV4-1 to TRBJ2-1; 7 bases are shared with TRBD1. From germline, CDR1 is MGHRA and CDR2 YSYEKL. V lost 0 bases, J lost 5 bases, and 13 bases stayed unmatched. The CDR3 sequence is 18 residues long. CDR3 nucleotide sequence: TGCGCCAGCAGCCAAGATCCTACACGCGGACAGGCCAACAATGAGCAGTTCTTC. Residues: CASSQDPTRGQANNEQFF.

This chain uses TRBV10-3 with TRBJ2-2, with 7 positions matching TRBD1. CDR3 length: 17 residues. Looked up from germline, CDR1 is ENHRY and CDR2 is SYGVKD. J lost 3 bases, V lost 4 bases, and 11 bases had no gene match. CDR3 sequence: CAISARQGFEDTGELFF. CDR3 in DNA: TGTGCCATCAGTGCCAGACAGGGTTTCGAGGACACCGGGGAGCTGTTTTTT.

The chain joins TRBV2 to TRBJ2-3; TRBD2 matches at 11 bases. Germline trimming cut 4 bases from V and 5 bases from J; bases unmatched to any gene: 8. Germline V lookup: CDR1 SNHLY, CDR2 FYNNEI. The CDR3 totals 16 residues. This CDR3 is CASSATTSGSIDTQYF. For the CDR3, the DNA is TGTGCCAGCAGTGCAACCACTAGCGGGAGTATAGATACGCAGTATTTT. Based on the CDR3 plus reference TRBV2 and TRBJ2-3, the full variable domain is EPEVTQTPSHQVTQMGQEVILRCVPISNHLYFYWYRQILGQKVEFLVSFYNNEISEKSEIFDDQFSVERPDGSNFTLKIRSTKLEDSAMYFCASSATTSGSIDTQYFGPGTRLTVL.

This chain uses TRBV7-9 with TRBJ2-7; no clear D gene. The CDR3 length is 14 residues. V lost 1 base, J lost 4 bases, and 11 bases lay in between. The germline V gene encodes CDR1 SEHNR and CDR2 FQNEAQ (reference sequence). For the CDR3, the DNA is TGTGCCAGCAGCTTAGTTGCGGCTCCGTACGAGCAGTACTTC. Translated, it gives CASSLVAAPYEQYF.

This clonotype was found a few times. The chain joins TRBV29-1 to TRBJ1-3; the D gene is possibly TRBD1 (6 bases). This CDR3 spans 12 amino acids. Trimming cost V 2 bases and J 8 bases, with 10 bases left between them. The germline gives CDR1 SQVTM, CDR2 ANQGSEA. The CDR3 DNA sequence: TGCAGCGTTGAATGGGGGGCGGACACCATATATTTT. Its protein product is CSVEWGADTIYF.

The sample holds a few counts of this clonotype. The J gene is TRBJ2-3, the V gene TRBV29-1; 8 positions match TRBD2. Germline V CDR1 and CDR2: SQVTM, ANQGSEA. With V trimmed by 2 bases and J by 4 bases, 11 bases remained unmatched. This CDR3 has 16 amino acids. The CDR3 nucleotides are TGCAGCGTTGAAATCGGAGGCGGGAGGAAAGCAGATACGCAGTATTTT. Its translation is CSVEIGGGRKADTQYF.

V usage is TRBV10-3 and J usage is TRBJ2-7, with D possibly matching TRBD2 (5 bases). Germline V lookup: CDR1 ENHRY, CDR2 SYGVKD. Trimming took off 2 bases at V and 0 bases at J, with 14 bases between the two ends. The CDR3 loop spans 16 amino acids. The CDR3 DNA reads TGTGCCATCAGTGAGGACTTTGGTAGCGACTCCTACGAGCAGTACTTC. Translated, it gives CAISEDFGSDSYEQYF.

This clonotype was picked up a small number of times. This rearrangement joins TRBV9 to TRBJ2-5; maybe TRBD2 (6 bases). The CDR3 has 18 amino acids. Trimming removed 2 bases from V and 5 bases from J, with 25 bases in between. Germline assignment: CDR1 SGDLS and CDR2 YYNGEE. This CDR3 reads CASSVGTYPTGVSETQYF. The CDR3 DNA sequence: TGTGCCAGCAGCGTGGGGACCTATCCGACGGGGGTATCGGAGACCCAGTACTTC.

The rearrangement links TRBV27 to TRBJ2-7, with D possibly matching TRBD2 (6 bases). The CDR3 runs 15 residues. Germline V lookup: CDR1 MNHEY, CDR2 SMNVEV (reference sequence). V lost 6 bases to trimming and J lost 0 bases, with 15 bases between them. In nucleotides, the CDR3 is TGTGCCAGCAGAATCACGGGACTCCCCTCCTACGAGCAGTACTTC. Translated: CASRITGLPSYEQYF.

This chain connects TRBV15 to TRBJ2-3; 9 bases match TRBD1. CDR3 length: 15 amino acids. Losses at the gene ends were 2 bases for V and 4 bases for J; bases not matched to a gene: 4. Looked up from germline, CDR1 is LNHNV and CDR2 is YYDKDF (reference sequence). The CDR3 loop is CATSRSRTGADTQYF. The CDR3 DNA follows: TGTGCCACCAGCAGATCCCGGACAGGGGCAGATACGCAGTATTTT.

This clonotype was counted a few times. V gene TRBV20-1 combines with J gene TRBJ1-5; D remains unclear. CDR3 length equals 14 residues. V was pared by 2 bases and J by 0 bases, with 8 bases between. From germline, CDR1 is DFQATT and CDR2 SNEGSKA (reference sequence). Written as DNA, the CDR3 is TGCAGTGCTAGATCTCCCTATAGCAATCAGCCCCAGCATTTT. Its translation is CSARSPYSNQPQHF.

The chain joins TRBV6-1 to TRBJ2-5; D unclear. The V end lost 3 bases, the J end lost 2 bases, and 7 bases lay between the germline ends. CDR3 length: 13 residues. Germline CDR1 is MNHNS and CDR2 is SASEGT. CDR3 region: CASSEAEQETQYF. The CDR3 coding sequence is TGTGCCAGCAGTGAGGCAGAGCAAGAGACCCAGTACTTC.

This clonotype has only a few counts. The rearrangement uses TRBV7-9 and TRBJ2-7, with no clear D. Germline V gives CDR1 SEHNR, CDR2 FQNEAQ (reference sequence). CDR3 length: 13 residues. Trimming pared 4 bases from V and 0 bases from J, leaving 7 bases between. CDR3 sequence (DNA): TGTGCCAGCAGCTCTACGAGCTCCTACGAGCAGTACTTC. It is translated as CASSSTSSYEQYF.

The rearrangement joins TRBV6-5 to TRBJ1-1, with D unresolved. Per germline, CDR1 MNHEY and CDR2 SVGAGI. The CDR3 has 13 amino acids. V shed 0 bases and J shed 8 bases, with 10 bases lying between them. The CDR3 is CASSYSVRTEAFF. The CDR3 bases are TGTGCCAGCAGTTACTCCGTTAGGACCGAAGCTTTCTTT.

Only a few counts were recorded for this clonotype. This rearrangement joins TRBV5-5 to TRBJ2-3; maybe TRBD1 (6 bases). The CDR3 is 16 amino acids. V gave up 1 base and J gave up 2 bases, with 14 bases separating them. CDR1 and CDR2 (germline): SGHKS, YYEKEE (reference sequence). The CDR3 bases are TGTGCCAGCAGCTTGTTAGCGAGGGGGTCCACAGATACGCAGTATTTT. Its protein is CASSLLARGSTDTQYF.